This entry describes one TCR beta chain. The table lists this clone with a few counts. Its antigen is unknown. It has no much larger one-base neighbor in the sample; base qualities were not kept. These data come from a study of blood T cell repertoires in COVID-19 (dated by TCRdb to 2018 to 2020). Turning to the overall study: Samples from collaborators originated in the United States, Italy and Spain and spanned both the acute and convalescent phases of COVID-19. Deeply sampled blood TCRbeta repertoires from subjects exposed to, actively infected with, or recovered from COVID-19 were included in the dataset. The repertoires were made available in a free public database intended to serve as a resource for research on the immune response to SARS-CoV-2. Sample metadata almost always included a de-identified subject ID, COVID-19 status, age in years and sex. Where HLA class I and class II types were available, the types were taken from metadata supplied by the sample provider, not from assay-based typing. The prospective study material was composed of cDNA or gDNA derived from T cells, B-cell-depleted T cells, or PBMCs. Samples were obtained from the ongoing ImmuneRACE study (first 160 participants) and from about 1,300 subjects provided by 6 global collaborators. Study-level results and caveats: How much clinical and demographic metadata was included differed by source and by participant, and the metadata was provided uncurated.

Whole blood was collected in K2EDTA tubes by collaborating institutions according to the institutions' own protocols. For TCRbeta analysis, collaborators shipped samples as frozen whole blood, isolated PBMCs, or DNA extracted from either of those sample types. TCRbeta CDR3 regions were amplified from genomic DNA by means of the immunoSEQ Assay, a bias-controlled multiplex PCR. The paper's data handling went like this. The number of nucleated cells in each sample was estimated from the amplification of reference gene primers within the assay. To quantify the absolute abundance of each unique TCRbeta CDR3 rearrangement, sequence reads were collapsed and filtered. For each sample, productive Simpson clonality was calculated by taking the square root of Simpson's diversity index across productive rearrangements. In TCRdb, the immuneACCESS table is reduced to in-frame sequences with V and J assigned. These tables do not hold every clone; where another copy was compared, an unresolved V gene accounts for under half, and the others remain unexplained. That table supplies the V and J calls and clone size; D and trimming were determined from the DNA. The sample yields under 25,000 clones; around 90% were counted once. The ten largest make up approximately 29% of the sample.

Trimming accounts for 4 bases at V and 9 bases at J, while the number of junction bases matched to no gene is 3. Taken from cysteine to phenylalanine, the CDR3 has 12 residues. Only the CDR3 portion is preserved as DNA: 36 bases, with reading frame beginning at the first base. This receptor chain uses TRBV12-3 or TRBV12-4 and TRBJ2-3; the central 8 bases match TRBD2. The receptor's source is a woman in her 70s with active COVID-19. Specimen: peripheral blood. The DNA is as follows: TGTGCCAGCAGTTGGACTAGCACAACGCAGTATTTT. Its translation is CASSWTSTTQYF.